What follows are 5 T cell receptor beta chains derived from one specimen sequenced in a study of beta chain features in type 1 diabetes (dated by TCRdb to about 2018). These receptors are not linked to any known antigen. General study outcomes and caveats: A moderate but significant shortening of TCRB CDR3 length was observed in type 1 diabetes patients in all four CD4+ subsets.

To prepare the library, the immunoSEQ multiplex PCR assay was applied. The entire isolated RNA was reverse transcribed using the High Capacity cDNA Reverse Transcription Kit, and thus expressed TCRB transcripts were sequenced. This immuneACCESS table, as held by TCRdb, lists in-frame sequences with V and J called but not all clones. Of the missing ones, under half trace to an unresolved V gene in checked studies; the others have no known cause. Counted in this sample were hundreds of thousands of clones; around 15% of them appeared once. The top ten hold 0.035% to 0.045% of the sample. The sample consisted of naive CD4+ T cells from blood. The cell subset or site label for this specimen denotes: true naive CD4+ T cells. The receptors stem from a man between 18 and 29 years old with type 1 diabetes.

This clone was seen a few times. The chain links TRBV9 to TRBJ2-3; 10 bases are a match to TRBD2. Germline loops: CDR1 SGDLS, CDR2 YYNGEE. The CDR3 has 16 residues. The ends lost 0 bases at V and 8 bases at J; junction bases unmatched: 9. CDR3 region: CASSVVPAGGPRTQYF. As DNA, the CDR3 is TGTGCCAGCAGCGTAGTCCCAGCGGGGGGGCCTCGTACGCAGTATTTT.

This clone was seen more than once but under ten times. V is TRBV23-1 and J is TRBJ1-1; the D gene is possibly TRBD1 (5 bases). TRBV23-1 belongs to the ORF category, with a function that is uncertain. The CDR3 is 13 amino acids. Trimming took off 1 base at V and 7 bases at J, with 10 bases between the two ends. The DNA for the CDR3 is TGCGCCAGCAGTCAATTGGGGCGGAGTGAAGCTTTCTTT. Encoded protein: CASSQLGRSEAFF.

This sequence joins TRBV4-2 and TRBJ2-3; TRBD2 aligns across 12 bases. The germline V gene has CDR1 LGHNA and CDR2 YNFKEQ. V dropped 3 bases and J dropped 6; count of bases not matched to a gene: 19. The length of the CDR3 is 20 residues. CDR3 protein: CASSHERVTRLAGVADTQYF. The CDR3 region has the DNA TGTGCCAGCAGCCACGAAAGAGTTACTAGACTAGCGGGAGTAGCCGATACGCAGTATTTT.

This chain links TRBV6-1 with TRBJ2-1; tentatively, D is TRBD1 (5 bases). Germline loops: CDR1 MNHNS, CDR2 SASEGT. Trimming removed 0 bases at V and 6 bases at J, with 9 bases between. CDR3 size: 14 residues. CDR3 in DNA: TGTGCCAGCAGTGAAGCGGGCCAGGGCAATGAGCAGTTCTTC. Residues: CASSEAGQGNEQFF.

This rearrangement joins TRBV13 to TRBJ2-7; D is perhaps TRBD1 or TRBD2 (5 bases each). Germline-derived CDR1 and CDR2 are PRHDT and FYEKMQ (reference sequence). Trimming took off 5 bases at V and 3 bases at J, with 11 bases between the two ends. CDR3 length: 13 amino acids. The CDR3 reads CASSKGRYYEQYF. The CDR3 nucleotides read TGTGCCAGCAGCAAGGGACGGTACTACGAGCAGTACTTC.